This TCR beta chain was sequenced during a study of T cell repertoires in cytomegalovirus infection. Study results and limitations: Pooled public TCR beta family frequency picked out CMV carriers with the relevant HLA. In two of eight donors, the top clonotype was HLA-C-restricted CMV-specific.

Using its own MiXCR run on the reads, TCRdb lists one record per CDR3 protein. The sample yields approximately 700,000 distinct CDR3 sequences, 35% to 40% seen once. About this clonotype itself: Its antigen is still unknown.

The ends lost 7 bases at V and 5 bases at J; junction bases unmatched: 14. Germline values: CDR1 MRHNA, CDR2 SNTAGT. The CDR3 runs 16 residues. The V gene is TRBV6-4, the J gene TRBJ2-3, with 8 bases that match TRBD1. The receptor was derived from a human donor in good health (CMV status not recorded). Some clones in this sample may be carry-over from other donors' samples. Sequencing was performed on PBMCs. In nucleotides, the CDR3 is TGTGCCAGCAAAAGTACCGGGACAGGAGCTCTAGATACGCAGTATTTT. Translating it yields CASKSTGTGALDTQYF.